This T cell receptor (beta chain) appears in the sequencing data of a study of identical twins. General observations from the study: The more abundant beta clonotypes in cord blood had fewer insertions, and memory repertoires did not show this.

The CDR3 spans 15 residues. Germline V gene data show CDR1 as LNHNV and CDR2 as YYDKDF (reference sequence). The V gene end was trimmed by 0 bases and the J gene end by 5 bases; junction bases not matched to a gene: 7. Using its own MiXCR run on the 5' RACE reads, TCRdb lists one record per CDR3 protein. Altogether some 230,000 distinct CDR3 sequences are present, 5.5% to 7.5% being singletons, with the ten largest covering 13% to 15%. Concerning this clonotype itself: The antigen is undetermined.

The data also belong to a second study, concerning T cells expressing NK-cell markers. That source reports: Eight donors were sequenced, of whom seven were HCMV-seropositive, while the remaining one was HCMV-seronegative.

The TCR originated in a woman between 18 and 29 years old in good health. What was sequenced was CD8+ T cells sorted from blood. This sequence joins TRBV15 and TRBJ2-7; 7 positions agree with TRBD1. The CDR3 here is CATSRDPQGRDEQYF. CDR3 DNA sequence: TGTGCCACCAGCAGAGACCCACAGGGGCGCGACGAGCAGTACTTC.